The clone carrying this TCR beta chain was seen ten or more times. Its antigen remains unidentified. The data originate from a study of T-cell reconstitution after alpha-beta-depleted transplantation in children. Findings and caveats of the study: Newly made T cells mostly supplied T-cell counts and diversity one year after transplant.

Unique molecular identifiers were incorporated when the TCRbeta library was constructed. TCRdb re-called the PCR reads with MiXCR, one entry per CDR3 protein. The sample records hundreds of thousands of distinct CDR3 sequences, around 8% being singletons. The source of this sequence is a male patient between 10 and 17 years old who had a stem cell transplant for acute lymphoblastic leukemia, so the T cells may come from the graft donor. This specimen consisted of PBMCs, mostly from graft donor cells, obtained 180 days after TCRalphabeta/CD19-depleted stem cell transplant.

The CDR3 nucleotides read TGTGCCAGCAGTTACTCGGCTGGCCGACAAAGAAGGGGCTACACCTTC. Its protein is CASSYSAGRQRRGYTF. V and J are TRBV6-5 and TRBJ1-2; D is uncertain. V lost 0 bases and J 8 bases, leaving 19 bases between the germline ends. The CDR3 spans 16 residues. CDR1 and CDR2 from the germline V gene are MNHEY and SVGAGI.